The 27 T cell receptor beta chains in this list originate from one sample, sequenced in a study of T-cell memory formation after mild COVID-19. TCRdb passed the 5' RACE reads through MiXCR, listing each CDR3 protein once. The table has approximately 490,000 distinct CDR3 sequences, roughly 20% seen once. The sample taken for sequencing was PBMCs or a T cell subset sorted from them (not recorded which). Receptors were obtained from an adult woman who had mild COVID-19 (a few samples of this study predate the infection). Cell type and time point are not known.

The rearrangement links TRBV6-1 to TRBJ1-1; D not certain. The germline CDR1 and CDR2 sequences are MNHNS and SASEGT. The CDR3 totals 15 residues. Trimming shortened V by 3 bases and J by 1 base, and 12 bases separated the two germline ends. The CDR3 region has the DNA TGTGCCAGCAGTGAGGAGACAAATTCGAACACTGAAGCTTTCTTT. Amino acid sequence: CASSEETNSNTEAFF.

This clonotype has at least ten counts. The rearrangement links TRBV5-1 to TRBJ2-7; maybe TRBD1 (6 bases). The V end was cut by 3 bases, the J end by 1 base, with 14 bases between. This CDR3 region has 15 residues. CDR1 SGHRS and CDR2 YFSETQ come from the germline V gene. In DNA, the CDR3 is TGCGCCAGCAGCTCTAGCTGGGGGCCTTCCTACGAGCAGTACTTC. Protein sequence: CASSSSWGPSYEQYF.

This sequence joins TRBV7-9 and TRBJ2-2, with 10 positions matching TRBD1. This CDR3 has 15 residues. V trimming: 5 bases; J trimming: 6 bases; junction bases outside the gene matches: 6. Germline-derived CDR1 and CDR2 are SEHNR and FQNEAQ (reference sequence). DNA for the CDR3: TGTGCCAGCAGCCCCCGGGACAGGGGATCCGGGGAGCTGTTTTTT. It translates to CASSPRDRGSGELFF.

The chain employs TRBV6-2 or TRBV6-3 and TRBJ2-7; TRBD2 aligns across 9 bases. Unmatched junction bases numbered 7, after V lost 6 bases and J lost 1 base. Germline V CDR1 and CDR2: MNHEY, SVGEGT. The CDR3 consists of 15 residues. Here the CDR3 DNA reads TGTGCCAGCAGGAAACCTAGCGGGGCGTCCTACGAGCAGTACTTC. It encodes CASRKPSGASYEQYF.

The V and J genes are TRBV27 and TRBJ2-7; D may be TRBD1 or TRBD2 (5 bases each). This CDR3 is built from 15 residues. From germline, CDR1 is MNHEY and CDR2 SMNVEV (reference sequence). Trimming removed 4 bases at V and 2 bases at J, with 15 bases between. The CDR3 sequence: CASSWRRDQTYEQYF. CDR3 bases: TGTGCCAGCAGTTGGAGACGGGACCAAACCTACGAGCAGTACTTC.

This clonotype was seen more than once but under ten times. This rearrangement joins TRBV18 to TRBJ2-7, with 11 nucleotides matching TRBD2. The CDR3 is made up of 16 amino acids. Unmatched junction bases numbered 11, after V lost 3 bases and J lost 7 bases. Germline V lookup: CDR1 KGHSH, CDR2 LQKENI. CDR3: CASSPSSLAGVGEQYF. The CDR3 DNA follows: TGTGCCAGCTCACCTAGTTCACTAGCGGGAGTCGGGGAGCAGTACTTC.

The gene calls are TRBV3-1 and TRBJ2-2, with TRBD2 matching over 11 bases. CDR3 length: 17 amino acids. From germline, CDR1 is LGHDT and CDR2 YNNKEL (reference sequence). V was clipped by 0 bases and J by 6 bases; unmatched bases: 6. The CDR3 here is CASSQDLTSGRSGELFF. DNA of the CDR3: TGTGCCAGCAGCCAAGATCTAACTAGCGGGAGATCCGGGGAGCTGTTTTTT.

This clonotype was counted between two and nine times. The chain joins TRBV27 to TRBJ2-5, with D maybe TRBD2 (5 bases). V was clipped by 3 bases and J by 3 bases, with 8 bases between them. Germline values: CDR1 MNHEY, CDR2 SMNVEV (reference sequence). The CDR3 extends over 13 amino acids. CDR3 sequence reads: CASSFIGKETQYF. CDR3 sequence (DNA): TGTGCCAGCAGTTTCATCGGGAAAGAGACCCAGTACTTC.

This clonotype was detected only a few times. The chain couples TRBV20-1 to TRBJ2-1; 12 bases align to TRBD2. The CDR3 has 17 residues. Germline V lookup: CDR1 DFQATT, CDR2 SNEGSKA (reference sequence). V shed 0 bases and J 5 bases; nucleotides not matched to a gene: 8. The CDR3 DNA follows: TGCAGTGCTAGAGAACGGACTAGCGGGGTCGGTAACAATGAGCAGTTCTTC. This translates into CSARERTSGVGNNEQFF.

The V gene is TRBV27, the J gene TRBJ2-2, with a tentative D call TRBD1 (6 bases). Germline V gene data show CDR1 as MNHEY and CDR2 as SMNVEV (reference sequence). This CDR3 is 16 amino acids long. V lost 6 bases, J lost 1 base, and 15 bases lay in between. The CDR3 reads CASSHRQAMNTGELFF. As DNA, the CDR3 is TGTGCCAGCAGCCACCGACAGGCGATGAACACCGGGGAGCTGTTTTTT.

The chain recombines TRBV13 with TRBJ2-3; TRBD2 is a possible D gene (6 bases). The V and J ends lost 3 bases and 5 bases respectively, with 12 bases between them. The CDR3 has 14 amino acids. The germline CDR1 and CDR2 sequences are PRHDT and FYEKMQ (reference sequence). For the CDR3, the DNA is TGTGCCAGCAGCTTCGGAGGGTATCTAGATACGCAGTATTTT. Protein: CASSFGGYLDTQYF.

J is TRBJ2-2 and V is TRBV5-6, with D possibly matching TRBD1 (6 bases). The CDR3 totals 16 residues. Per the germline V gene, CDR1 is SGHDT and CDR2 is YYEEEE. Trimming stripped 5 bases from V and 0 bases from J, with 14 bases between. The CDR3 is CASRPPGTSNTGELFF. In DNA, the CDR3 is TGTGCCAGCAGACCGCCCGGGACATCGAACACCGGGGAGCTGTTTTTT.

The V call is TRBV6-1, the J call TRBJ2-7; 10 bases agree with TRBD1. Germline CDR1 and CDR2: MNHNS and SASEGT. The V gene end was trimmed by 9 bases and the J gene end by 5 bases; junction bases not matched to a gene: 7. The CDR3 has 13 residues. CDR3 in amino acids: CASGLDRGDEQYF. CDR3 bases: TGTGCCAGTGGGTTGGACAGGGGGGACGAGCAGTACTTC.

The J gene is TRBJ1-2, the V gene TRBV14, with 9 bases identical to TRBD1. The germline gives CDR1 SGHDN, CDR2 FVKESK. V lost 4 bases, J lost 0 bases, and 6 bases stayed unmatched. This CDR3 spans 16 amino acids. In nucleotides, the CDR3 is TGTGCCAGCAGCCGTTCTAGGACAGGGGCTAACTATGGCTACACCTTC. It yields the protein CASSRSRTGANYGYTF.

The table lists this clonotype with a few counts. The chain recombines TRBV7-9 with TRBJ2-1; 14 bases fit TRBD2. CDR1 SEHNR and CDR2 FQNEAQ come from the germline V gene (reference sequence). CDR3 length: 18 amino acids. The trim removed 5 bases at V and 8 bases at J, leaving 14 bases unmatched. The CDR3 region has the DNA TGTGCCAGCAGCATAAGGACTAGCGGGGGGACATCTAACCATGAGCAGTTCTTC. Its translation is CASSIRTSGGTSNHEQFF.

V and J are TRBV5-1 and TRBJ2-3; 7 bases map to TRBD2. Germline assignment: CDR1 SGHRS and CDR2 YFSETQ. The V segment lost 3 bases and the J segment 3 bases; nucleotides outside the gene matches: 7. The length of the CDR3 is 15 residues. The DNA for the CDR3 is TGCGCCAGCAGCTCAGCGGGGCCACATACAGATACGCAGTATTTT. This codes for CASSSAGPHTDTQYF. The full variable domain, completed using reference TRBV5-1 and TRBJ2-3, is KAGVTQTPRYLIKTRGQQVTLSCSPISGHRSVSWYQQTPGQGLQFLFEYFSETQRNKGNFPGRFSGRQFSNSRSEMNVSTLELGDSALYLCASSSAGPHTDTQYFGPGTRLTVL.

This clonotype has only one observation. The J gene is TRBJ1-2, the V gene TRBV19; 8 bases are a match to TRBD1. The CDR3 has 16 amino acids. Germline assignment: CDR1 LNHDA and CDR2 SQIVND (reference sequence). The junction had 12 bases not matched to a gene; V was cut back by 3 bases and J by 6 bases. CDR3 loop: CASSISAVRGRHGYTF. The CDR3 DNA follows: TGTGCCAGTAGTATCTCAGCGGTCAGGGGGCGACATGGCTACACCTTC.

The chain uses TRBV29-1 and TRBJ2-7, with D hard to call. The germline V gene encodes CDR1 SQVTM and CDR2 ANQGSEA. The CDR3 consists of 12 residues. Trimming took 0 bases from V and 4 from J, leaving 7 bases between them. The CDR3 DNA is TGCAGCGTTGAAGATCGAAAATACGAGCAGTACTTC. This translates into CSVEDRKYEQYF.

This clonotype was seen repeatedly, ten times or more. This chain connects TRBV18 to TRBJ2-7; a possible D gene is TRBD1 (6 bases). This CDR3 spans 13 amino acids. V dropped 2 bases and J dropped 5 bases, with 10 bases sitting between them. Germline CDR1 KGHSH, CDR2 LQKENI. CDR3: CASSPNRENEQYF. CDR3 in DNA: TGTGCCAGCTCACCAAACAGGGAAAACGAGCAGTACTTC. The entire variable domain, with the rest obtained from reference TRBV18 and TRBJ2-7, is as follows: NAGVMQNPRHLVRRRGQEARLRCSPMKGHSHVYWYRQLPEEGLKFMVYLQKENIIDESGMPKERFSAEFPKEGPSILRIQQVVRGDSAAYFCASSPNRENEQYFGPGTRLTVT.

V and J are TRBV11-3 and TRBJ1-1, with 8 bases aligning to TRBD1. From germline, CDR1 is SGHNT and CDR2 YENEEA. The CDR3 covers 13 residues. Germline trimming cut 8 bases from V and 11 bases from J; bases unmatched to any gene: 13. The CDR3, as DNA: TGTGCCAGCCGGACAGGGAGCCGGCCCTGGGCTTTCTTT. It yields the protein CASRTGSRPWAFF.

A few counts support this clonotype. The chain's CDR3 is CASSFLAGGPEQFF. Written as DNA, the CDR3 is TGTGCCAGCAGTTTTTTAGCGGGAGGACCTGAGCAGTTCTTC. V and J are TRBV12-3 or TRBV12-4 and TRBJ2-1, with TRBD2 matching over 10 bases. Trimming at V came to 3 bases and at J to 9 bases, leaving 5 bases not matched to a gene. The CDR3 is 14 residues long.

The chain combines TRBV20-1 with TRBJ2-7, with 8 bases matching TRBD2. With 2 bases clipped from V and 6 bases from J, the junction kept 6 bases outside the gene matches. This CDR3 comprises 13 residues. The germline CDR1 and CDR2 sequences are DFQATT and SNEGSKA (reference sequence). The CDR3 bases are TGCAGTGCTAGACCGGGGGGGCCCCTCGAGCAGTACTTC. Protein: CSARPGGPLEQYF.

This clonotype was found many times. The chain couples TRBV18 to TRBJ2-7; tentative D call: TRBD1 (8 bases). V lost 3 bases, J lost 7 bases, and 19 bases lay in between. Germline CDR1 is KGHSH and CDR2 is LQKENI. There are 15 residues in the CDR3. CDR3 sequence (DNA): TGTGCCAGCTCACCGGGGGGGGACAGGTCCGTGGAGCAGTACTTC. It is translated as CASSPGGDRSVEQYF.

The chain joins TRBV7-3 to TRBJ2-2; 7 positions agree with TRBD1. The germline gives CDR1 SGHTA, CDR2 FQGTGA. The CDR3 has 14 residues. Trimming took 6 bases from V and 0 from J; bases not matched to a gene: 1. CDR3 sequence reads: CASRQGTNTGELFF. The CDR3 region has the DNA TGTGCCAGCAGACAGGGGACGAACACCGGGGAGCTGTTTTTT.

This clonotype was seen at least ten times. The chain links TRBV7-2 to TRBJ2-3; no clear D. There are 14 residues in the CDR3. Germline CDR1 and CDR2: SGHTA and FQGNSA. Trimming removed 1 base from V and 2 bases from J, with 7 bases in between. CDR3 amino acids: CASSLEGHTDTQYF. The DNA for the CDR3 is TGTGCCAGCAGCTTAGAGGGCCACACAGATACGCAGTATTTT. Based on the CDR3 plus reference TRBV7-2 and TRBJ2-3, the full variable domain is GAGVSQSPSNKVTEKGKDVELRCDPISGHTALYWYRQSLGQGLEFLIYFQGNSAPDKSGLPSDRFSAERTGGSVSTLTIQRTQQEDSAVYLCASSLEGHTDTQYFGPGTRLTVL.

V is TRBV20-1 and J is TRBJ2-3, with a possible D match to TRBD1 (5 bases). The V end was cut by 2 bases, the J end by 5 bases, with 14 bases between. This CDR3 contains 14 residues. Germline CDR1 is DFQATT and CDR2 is SNEGSKA (reference sequence). The CDR3 sequence is CSARSRGTQDTQYF. The CDR3 DNA follows: TGCAGTGCTAGAAGTAGGGGAACACAAGATACGCAGTATTTT.

The gene calls are TRBV7-9 and TRBJ2-1; 7 bases are a match to TRBD1. The CDR3 covers 13 residues. Trimming removed 4 bases from V and 5 bases from J; junction bases left unmatched: 2. In germline, CDR1 is SEHNR, CDR2 FQNEAQ (reference sequence). The CDR3 DNA is TGTGCCAGCAGCTCAACAGGGGACAATGAGCAGTTCTTC. Translated: CASSSTGDNEQFF.